This T cell receptor beta chain was obtained from a study of shared clonotypes between healthy human individuals. Without sorting, samples used some 90 million PBMCs for genomic DNA. This clone has ten or more counts. Its target is unknown. The CDR3 length is 13 residues. Trimming at V came to 8 bases and at J to 7 bases, leaving 11 bases not matched to a gene. Germline-derived CDR1 and CDR2 are GTSNPN and SVGIG (reference sequence). This was a deep-level run. The sequenced material, unsorted PBMC DNA, was run on ten immunoSEQ deep assay plates. The protocol was immunoSEQ multiplex PCR, while the TCRdb copy is restricted to in-frame clones and leaves out a portion. The sample includes fewer than 650,000 clones, about 82% of them seen just once. Findings and caveats of the study: Deeper or shallower sequencing was expected to change how clonotypes are shared among donors.

The source is a woman between 40 and 55 years old in good health. Some clones in this sample may be carry-over from other donors' samples. The gene calls are TRBV30 and TRBJ2-7; the match to TRBD1 covers 10 bases. Sequenced sample: PBMCs. CDR3 sequence: CAKRDRGPGEQYF. The CDR3, as DNA: TGTGCCAAGAGGGACAGGGGTCCGGGGGAGCAGTACTTC.